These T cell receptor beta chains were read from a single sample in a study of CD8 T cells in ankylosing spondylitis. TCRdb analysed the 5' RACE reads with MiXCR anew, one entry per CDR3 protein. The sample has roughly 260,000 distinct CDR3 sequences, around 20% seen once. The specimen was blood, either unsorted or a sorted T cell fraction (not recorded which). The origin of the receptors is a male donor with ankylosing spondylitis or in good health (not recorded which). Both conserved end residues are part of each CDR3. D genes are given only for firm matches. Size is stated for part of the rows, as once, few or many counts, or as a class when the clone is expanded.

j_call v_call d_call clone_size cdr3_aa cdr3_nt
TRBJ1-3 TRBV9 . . CASSEHAEKGNTIYF TGTGCCAGCAGCGAACATGCCGAGAAAGGAAACACCATATATTTT
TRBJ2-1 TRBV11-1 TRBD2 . CASSLGTPGLAAHKRIEQFF TGTGCCAGCAGCTTAGGAACGCCGGGACTAGCGGCCCACAAGAGGATTGAGCAGTTCTTC
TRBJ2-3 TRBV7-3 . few CASSLPGLIDTQYF TGTGCCAGCAGCTTACCAGGGTTGATAGATACGCAGTATTTT
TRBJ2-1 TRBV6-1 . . CASSEWGGPGDEQFF TGTGCCAGCAGTGAATGGGGGGGGCCAGGGGATGAGCAGTTCTTC
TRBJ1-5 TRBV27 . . CASSSRSYSGNQPQHF TGTGCCAGCAGTTCCAGATCCTATAGCGGCAATCAGCCCCAGCATTTT
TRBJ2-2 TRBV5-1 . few CASIAGNTGELFF TGCGCCAGCATTGCAGGGAACACCGGGGAGCTGTTTTTT
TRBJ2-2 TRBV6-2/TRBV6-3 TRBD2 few CASRNSGRDSGELFF TGTGCCAGCAGAAACAGCGGGAGGGATAGCGGGGAGCTGTTTTTT
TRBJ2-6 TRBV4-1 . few CASSQAGAGANVLTF TGCGCCAGCAGCCAAGCAGGGGCTGGGGCCAACGTCCTGACTTTC
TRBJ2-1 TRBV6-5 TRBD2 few CASSYSASGGDNEQFF TGTGCCAGCAGTTACTCGGCTAGCGGGGGGGACAATGAGCAGTTCTTC
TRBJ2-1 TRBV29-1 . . CSVENVRAYNEQFF TGCAGCGTTGAAAACGTCCGGGCCTACAATGAGCAGTTCTTC
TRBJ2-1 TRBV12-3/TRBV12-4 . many CASRAQEMSYNEQFF TGTGCCAGCAGGGCACAGGAAATGTCCTACAATGAGCAGTTCTTC
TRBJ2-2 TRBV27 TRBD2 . CASSLLALAGGIGELFF TGTGCCAGCAGTTTATTGGCACTAGCGGGAGGAATCGGGGAGCTGTTTTTT
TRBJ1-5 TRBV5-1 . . CASSSMGGDNQPQHF TGCGCCAGCAGCTCGATGGGGGGGGACAATCAGCCCCAGCATTTT
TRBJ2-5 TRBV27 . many CASSLPGETQYF TGTGCCAGCAGTCTCCCTGGGGAGACCCAGTACTTC
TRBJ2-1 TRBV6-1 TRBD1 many CASSSGTGNEQFF TGTGCCAGCAGCTCCGGGACAGGGAATGAGCAGTTCTTC
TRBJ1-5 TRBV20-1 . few CSARASDRNQPQHF TGCAGTGCTAGAGCGTCGGACCGCAATCAGCCCCAGCATTTT
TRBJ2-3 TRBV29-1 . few CSVPHVVQETQYF TGCAGCGTTCCTCATGTGGTACAAGAAACGCAGTATTTT
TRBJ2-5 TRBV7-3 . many CASSLNGAEETQYF TGTGCCAGCAGCTTAAATGGGGCAGAAGAGACCCAGTACTTC
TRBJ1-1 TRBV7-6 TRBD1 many CASSFGTAWNTEAFF TGTGCCAGCAGCTTCGGGACAGCGTGGAACACTGAAGCTTTCTTT
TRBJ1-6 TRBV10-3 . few CAISAGGHSPLHF TGTGCCATCAGTGCAGGAGGACATTCACCCCTCCACTTT
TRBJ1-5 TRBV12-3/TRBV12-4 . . CASSLGRFIPNQPQHF TGTGCCAGCAGTTTGGGCAGATTTATCCCCAATCAGCCCCAGCATTTT
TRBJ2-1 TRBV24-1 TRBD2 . CATSDTSGPNEQFF TGTGCCACCAGTGATACTAGCGGACCCAATGAGCAGTTCTTC
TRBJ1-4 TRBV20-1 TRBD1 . CSAHRRDSNEKLFF TGCAGTGCCCACCGCCGGGACAGTAATGAAAAACTGTTTTTT
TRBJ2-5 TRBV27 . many CASSSRPTGDQTQYF TGTGCCAGCAGTTCCCGACCTACTGGGGATCAGACCCAGTACTTC
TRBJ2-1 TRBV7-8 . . CASSQTTSSYNEQFF TGTGCCAGCAGCCAAACGACAAGCTCCTACAATGAGCAGTTCTTC
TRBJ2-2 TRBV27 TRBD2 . CASSFQGRLAGRTGELFF TGTGCCAGCAGTTTCCAGGGTCGACTAGCGGGACGCACCGGGGAGCTGTTTTTT
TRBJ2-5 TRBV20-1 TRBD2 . CSAPVLADQETQYF TGCAGTGCTCCCGTACTAGCGGACCAAGAGACCCAGTACTTC
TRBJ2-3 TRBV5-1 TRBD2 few CASSRGLAETTDTQYF TGCGCCAGCAGCCGTGGACTAGCGGAGACCACAGATACGCAGTATTTT
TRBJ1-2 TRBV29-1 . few CSVEAYPANYGYTF TGCAGCGTTGAAGCTTATCCAGCTAACTATGGCTACACCTTC
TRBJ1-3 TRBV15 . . CATSRDYLVSGNTIYF TGTGCCACCAGCAGAGATTACCTGGTTTCTGGAAACACCATATATTTT
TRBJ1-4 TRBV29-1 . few CSVSYPRRGNEKLFF TGCAGCGTCTCCTATCCTCGACGGGGGAATGAAAAACTGTTTTTT
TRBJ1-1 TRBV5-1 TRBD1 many CASSLGRTGQNTEAFF TGCGCCAGCAGCTTGGGGCGGACAGGCCAGAACACTGAAGCTTTCTTT
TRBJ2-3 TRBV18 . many CASSPGGNADTQYF TGTGCCAGCTCACCAGGGGGCAACGCAGATACGCAGTATTTT
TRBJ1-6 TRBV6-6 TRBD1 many CASRTGDNSPLHF TGTGCCAGTCGGACAGGAGATAATTCACCCCTCCACTTT
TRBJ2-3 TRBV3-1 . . CASSQVSGADTQYF TGTGCCAGCAGCCAAGTTTCCGGGGCAGATACGCAGTATTTT
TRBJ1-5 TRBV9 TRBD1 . CASSVGGQDSNQPQHF TGTGCCAGCAGCGTAGGGGGACAGGATAGCAATCAGCCCCAGCATTTT
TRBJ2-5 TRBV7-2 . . CASSLVKGSGSQETQYF TGTGCCAGCAGCTTAGTCAAGGGTAGCGGTTCCCAAGAGACCCAGTACTTC
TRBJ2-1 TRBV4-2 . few CASRSDSYNEQFF TGTGCCAGCCGTTCTGATTCCTACAATGAGCAGTTCTTC
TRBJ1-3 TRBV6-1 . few CASSKTAGNTIYF TGTGCCAGCAGTAAGACGGCTGGTAACACCATATATTTT
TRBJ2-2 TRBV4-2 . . CASSHLMGLLEWNTGELFF TGTGCCAGCAGCCACCTGATGGGACTCTTAGAATGGAACACCGGGGAGCTGTTTTTT
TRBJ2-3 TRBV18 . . CASSPPANALPDTQYF TGTGCCAGCTCACCACCGGCTAATGCACTTCCAGATACGCAGTATTTT
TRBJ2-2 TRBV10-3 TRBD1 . CAIRGEGTDLTGELFF TGTGCCATCAGGGGGGAAGGGACAGACCTCACCGGGGAGCTGTTTTTT
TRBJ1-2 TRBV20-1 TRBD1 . CSARDLGQGADGYTF TGCAGTGCTAGAGATCTCGGCCAGGGGGCCGATGGCTACACCTTC
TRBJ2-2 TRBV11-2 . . CASSYPISGELFF TGTGCCAGCAGCTACCCCATCTCCGGGGAGCTGTTTTTT
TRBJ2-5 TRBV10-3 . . CAIRGGTEQETQYF TGTGCCATCAGGGGCGGGACGGAGCAAGAGACCCAGTACTTC
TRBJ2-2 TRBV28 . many CASRTGGATGELFF TGTGCCAGCAGGACGGGGGGCGCAACCGGGGAGCTGTTTTTT
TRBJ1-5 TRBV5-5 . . CASSPLGSDNQPQHF TGTGCCAGCAGCCCCCTCGGAAGTGACAATCAGCCCCAGCATTTT
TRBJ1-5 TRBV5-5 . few CASSFGRDSNQPQHF TGTGCCAGCAGCTTCGGGCGAGATAGCAATCAGCCCCAGCATTTT
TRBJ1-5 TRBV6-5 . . CASSYYNRGNQPQHF TGTGCCAGCAGTTACTATAATCGGGGCAATCAGCCCCAGCATTTT
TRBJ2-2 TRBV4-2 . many CASSQGSWNPVRGGELFF TGTGCCAGCAGCCAAGGTTCCTGGAATCCCGTTCGGGGCGGGGAGCTGTTTTTT
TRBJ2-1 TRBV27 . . CASSQRPPGTSRNEQFF TGTGCCAGCAGTCAACGACCACCCGGGACCTCTAGGAATGAGCAGTTCTTC
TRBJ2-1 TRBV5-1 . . CASSLEPLDEQFF TGCGCCAGCAGCTTGGAACCATTGGATGAGCAGTTCTTC
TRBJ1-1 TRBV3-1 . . CASSPRGASEAFF TGTGCCAGCAGCCCCCGGGGGGCGTCTGAAGCTTTCTTT
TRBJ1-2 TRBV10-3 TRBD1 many CAISEGDRDYGYTF TGTGCCATCAGCGAGGGGGACAGAGACTATGGCTACACCTTC
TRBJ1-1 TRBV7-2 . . CASSRFSMNTEAFF TGTGCCAGCAGTCGCTTCTCGATGAACACTGAAGCTTTCTTT
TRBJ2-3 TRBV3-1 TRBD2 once CASSQDARGGSTDTQYF TGTGCCAGCAGCCAAGATGCGCGGGGGGGAAGCACAGATACGCAGTATTTT
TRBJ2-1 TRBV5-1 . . CASSLAGGTAYNEQFF TGCGCCAGCAGCTTGGCCGGAGGGACAGCCTACAATGAGCAGTTCTTC
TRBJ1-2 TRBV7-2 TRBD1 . CASSRGGQGSNYGYTF TGTGCCAGCTCCCGGGGGGGACAGGGCTCCAACTATGGCTACACCTTC
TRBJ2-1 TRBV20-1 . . CSAPDGLDKNNEQFF TGCAGTGCGCCAGATGGCCTCGATAAAAACAATGAGCAGTTCTTC